This T cell receptor beta chain was captured by sequencing in a study of T cell responses to AZD1222 COVID-19 vaccine. Generated by immunoSEQ multiplex PCR, the TCRdb table keeps only in-frame clones and is missing some. The sample records more than 80,000 clones, approximately 86% being singletons. Study findings and constraints: Across spike, vaccine-associated CD4 TCRs were found, dominant at 160-218 and 743-854. Every sample of the repertoires postdated the peak T cell response.

The CDR3 is 13 residues long. This clone was found once. Its antigen is undetermined. The chain employs TRBV21-1 and TRBJ1-2; the listed D gene, TRBD1, was not tested against the DNA. TRBV21-1 is a documented pseudogene. Sequences were derived from peripheral blood, sampled on day 0 of MenACWY control vaccination. This receptor was taken from an adult in good health. The chain's CDR3 is CASSKEGAYGYTF. In DNA, the CDR3 is TGTGCCAGCAGCAAAGAGGGGGCCTATGGCTACACCTTC.